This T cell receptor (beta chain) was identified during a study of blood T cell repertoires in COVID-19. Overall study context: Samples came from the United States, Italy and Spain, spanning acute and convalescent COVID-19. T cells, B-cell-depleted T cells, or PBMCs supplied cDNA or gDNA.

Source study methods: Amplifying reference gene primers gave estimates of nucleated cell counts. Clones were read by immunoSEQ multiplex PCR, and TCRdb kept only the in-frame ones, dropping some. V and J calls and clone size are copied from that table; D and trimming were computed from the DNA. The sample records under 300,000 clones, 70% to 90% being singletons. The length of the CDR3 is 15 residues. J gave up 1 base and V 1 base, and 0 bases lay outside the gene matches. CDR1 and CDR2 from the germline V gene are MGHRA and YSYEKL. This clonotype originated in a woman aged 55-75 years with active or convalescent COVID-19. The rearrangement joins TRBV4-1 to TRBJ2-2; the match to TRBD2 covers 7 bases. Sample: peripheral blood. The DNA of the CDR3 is TGCGCCAGCAGCCAAGCGGGGGGGAACACCGGGGAGCTGTTTTTT. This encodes CASSQAGGNTGELFF.